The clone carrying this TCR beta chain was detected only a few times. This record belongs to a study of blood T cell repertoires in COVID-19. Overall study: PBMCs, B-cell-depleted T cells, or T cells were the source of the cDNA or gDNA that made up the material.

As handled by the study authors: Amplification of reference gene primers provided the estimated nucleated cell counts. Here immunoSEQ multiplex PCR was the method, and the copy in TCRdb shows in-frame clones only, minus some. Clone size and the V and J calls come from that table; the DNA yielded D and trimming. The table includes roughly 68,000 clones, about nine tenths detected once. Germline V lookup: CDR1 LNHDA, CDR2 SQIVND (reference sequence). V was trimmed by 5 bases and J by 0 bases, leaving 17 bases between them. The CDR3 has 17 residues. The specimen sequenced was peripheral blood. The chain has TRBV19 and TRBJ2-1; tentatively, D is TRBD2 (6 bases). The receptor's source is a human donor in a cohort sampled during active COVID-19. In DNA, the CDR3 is TGTGCCAGTAGTTCGAAAATACTAGCAGGCTCCTACAATGAGCAGTTCTTC. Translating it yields CASSSKILAGSYNEQFF.